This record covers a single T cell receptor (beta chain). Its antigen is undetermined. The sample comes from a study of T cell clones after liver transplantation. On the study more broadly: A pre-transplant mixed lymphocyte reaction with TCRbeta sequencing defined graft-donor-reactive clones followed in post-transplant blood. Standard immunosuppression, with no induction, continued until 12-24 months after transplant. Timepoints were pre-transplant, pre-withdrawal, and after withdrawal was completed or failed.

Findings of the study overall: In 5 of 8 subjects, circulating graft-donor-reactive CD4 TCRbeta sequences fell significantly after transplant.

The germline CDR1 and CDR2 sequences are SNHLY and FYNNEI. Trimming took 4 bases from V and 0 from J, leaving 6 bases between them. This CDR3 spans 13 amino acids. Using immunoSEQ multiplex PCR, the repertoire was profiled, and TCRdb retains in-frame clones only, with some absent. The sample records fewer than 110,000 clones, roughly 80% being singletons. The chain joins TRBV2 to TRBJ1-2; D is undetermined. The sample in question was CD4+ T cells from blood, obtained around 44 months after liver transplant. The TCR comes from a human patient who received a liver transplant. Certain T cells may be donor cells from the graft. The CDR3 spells CASSVGANYGYTF. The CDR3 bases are TGTGCCAGCAGTGTGGGAGCTAACTATGGCTACACCTTC. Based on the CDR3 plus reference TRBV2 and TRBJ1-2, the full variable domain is EPEVTQTPSHQVTQMGQEVILRCVPISNHLYFYWYRQILGQKVEFLVSFYNNEISEKSEIFDDQFSVERPDGSNFTLKIRSTKLEDSAMYFCASSVGANYGYTFGSGTRLTVV.